One sample yielded the 26 T cell receptor beta chains listed below, sequenced in a study of OX40 agonist ivuxolimab in advanced cancers. Measured with immunoSEQ multiplex PCR; TCRdb has only the in-frame clones, and not every one. The sample contains about 57,000 clones, 75% to 85% of which appear only once. The specimen was CD4+ or CD8+ T cells sorted from blood, collected in a trial of the OX40 agonist ivuxolimab. The receptors shown here come from an adult with an advanced solid tumor such as melanoma, head and neck, liver or kidney cancer.

The rearrangement joins TRBV5-1 to TRBJ1-2; 12 bases line up with TRBD1. Germline V gene sequence: CDR1 SGHRS, CDR2 YFSETQ. This CDR3 is built from 14 residues. The V and J ends lost 4 bases and 7 bases, in that order; junction bases with no gene match: 5. CDR3 nucleotide sequence: TGCGCCAGCAGCCTGGGACAGGGGGCTGGTGGCTACACCTTC. Residues: CASSLGQGAGGYTF.

V usage is TRBV19 and J usage is TRBJ2-1; 12 bases are a match to TRBD2. This CDR3 has 18 amino acids. Trimming at V came to 2 bases and at J to 5 bases, leaving 10 bases not matched to a gene. The germline gives CDR1 LNHDA, CDR2 SQIVND (reference sequence). The CDR3 sequence: CASSISQGGLAGHNEQFF. Here the CDR3 DNA reads TGTGCCAGTAGTATATCCCAGGGCGGACTAGCGGGACACAATGAGCAGTTCTTC.

The chain employs TRBV18 and TRBJ1-1; tentatively, D is TRBD1 (6 bases). Deletions cut 7 bases from V and 6 bases from J, with 12 bases between. Germline V gives CDR1 KGHSH, CDR2 LQKENI. The CDR3 contains 12 residues. CDR3 amino acids: CASLMTGAEAFF. CDR3 sequence (DNA): TGTGCCAGCTTAATGACAGGAGCTGAAGCTTTCTTT.

Comment on this clone: The junction does not match germline at one end; this may be a read error. This chain joins TRBV11-2 and TRBJ1-3, with TRBD1 as a possible D gene (5 bases). Looked up from germline, CDR1 is SGHAT and CDR2 is FQNNGV. This CDR3 comprises 15 residues. The DNA for the CDR3 is TGTGCCAGCAGCTTGAGGGGAACCTCTGGAAACACCATATACTTT. Residues: CASSLRGTSGNTIYF. The full variable domain, completed using reference TRBV11-2 and TRBJ1-3, is EAGVAQSPRYKIIEKRQSVAFWCNPISGHATLYWYQQILGQGPKLLIQFQNNGVVDDSQLPKDRFSAERLKGVDSTLKIQPAKLEDSAVYLCASSLRGTSGNTIYFGEGSWLTVV.

The chain combines TRBV10-1 with TRBJ2-2; D not resolved. Germline loops: CDR1 WNHNN, CDR2 SYGVQD (reference sequence). Trimming stripped 2 bases from V and 2 bases from J, with 15 bases between. The CDR3 is 17 amino acids. The CDR3 DNA is TGCGCCAGCAGTGAGACCCCTAGAGGCTACAACACCGGGGAGCTGTTTTTT. Its protein product is CASSETPRGYNTGELFF.

The rearrangement links TRBV5-4 to TRBJ1-1, with D uncertain. Germline V gene data show CDR1 as SGHNT and CDR2 as YYREEE (reference sequence). CDR3 length: 14 residues. With 0 bases removed from V and 1 base from J, the gap between germline ends came to 7 bases. The CDR3 loop is CASSLAVGNTEAFF. CDR3 nucleotide sequence: TGTGCCAGCAGCTTGGCCGTGGGGAACACTGAAGCTTTCTTT.

In its sample, this clone was seen a few times. The chain combines TRBV18 with TRBJ1-1; 11 bases are shared with TRBD1. The J segment lost 8 bases and the V segment lost 4 bases, leaving 0 bases of the junction unmatched. This CDR3 spans 12 amino acids. Germline V gene sequence: CDR1 KGHSH, CDR2 LQKENI. The CDR3: CASSRDRGEAFF. CDR3 sequence (DNA): TGTGCCAGCTCACGGGACAGGGGGGAAGCTTTCTTT.

This chain joins TRBV7-3 and TRBJ2-5; the D gene is possibly TRBD2 (6 bases). Germline loops: CDR1 SGHTA, CDR2 FQGTGA. This CDR3 spans 14 amino acids. V shed 5 bases and J shed 5 bases, with 15 bases lying between them. CDR3 sequence reads: CASSISGDRETQYF. The CDR3 DNA reads as TGTGCCAGCAGCATTAGCGGAGACCGGGAGACCCAGTACTTC. Variable domain in full (rest from reference TRBV7-3 and TRBJ2-5): GAGVSQTPSNKVTEKGKYVELRCDPISGHTALYWYRQSLGQGPEFLIYFQGTGAADDSGLPNDRFFAVRPEGSVSTLKIQRTERGDSAVYLCASSISGDRETQYFGPGTRLLVL.

The chain employs TRBV15 and TRBJ2-4; 11 nucleotides agree with TRBD2. This CDR3 is built from 14 residues. Germline V CDR1 and CDR2: LNHNV, YYDKDF (reference sequence). V lost 4 bases to trimming and J lost 8 bases; unmatched junction nucleotides: 4. The CDR3 DNA sequence: TGTGCCACCAGCAAAACTAGCGGGAGTTACATTCAGTACTTC. This gives the protein CATSKTSGSYIQYF.

The rearrangement uses TRBV5-4 and TRBJ2-1, with TRBD2 matching 7 bases. Germline CDR1 and CDR2: SGHNT and YYREEE (reference sequence). This CDR3 is built from 16 residues. The ends lost 4 bases at V and 1 base at J; junction bases unmatched: 8. CDR3 bases: TGTGCCAGCAGCGGGCGGGGCGGGAGTTCCTACAATGAGCAGTTCTTC. Its protein is CASSGRGGSSYNEQFF.

J is TRBJ1-1 and V is TRBV6-4; possibly TRBD1 for D (5 bases). Germline assignment: CDR1 MRHNA and CDR2 SNTAGT. CDR3 size: 14 residues. The germline V and J ends were trimmed by 0 bases and 5 bases, with 10 bases remaining between them. The CDR3 reads CASSDSGRGTEAFF. For the CDR3, the DNA is TGTGCCAGCAGTGACTCGGGTCGGGGGACTGAAGCTTTCTTT.

The rearrangement joins TRBV6-5 to TRBJ2-7, with 7 bases matching TRBD2. CDR1 is MNHEY and CDR2 is SVGAGI in the germline V gene. This CDR3 contains 12 residues. The trim removed 5 bases at V and 7 bases at J, leaving 5 bases unmatched. The CDR3 DNA follows: TGTGCCAGCAGTGTGAGGCGGGGGGAGCAGTACTTC. Protein product: CASSVRRGEQYF.

V and J are TRBV19 and TRBJ1-4; D call uncertain. The CDR3 is 15 amino acids. The germline gives CDR1 LNHDA, CDR2 SQIVND (reference sequence). Trimming shortened V by 6 bases and J by 0 bases, and 11 bases separated the two germline ends. The CDR3 is CASRTLSATNEKLFF. The CDR3 DNA is TGTGCCAGTAGAACTCTATCCGCAACTAATGAAAAACTGTTTTTT.

The chain employs TRBV10-1 and TRBJ2-7, with D perhaps TRBD1 (6 bases). The CDR3 is 15 residues long. Per the germline V gene, CDR1 is WNHNN and CDR2 is SYGVQD (reference sequence). Trimming took off 5 bases at V and 3 bases at J, with 17 bases between the two ends. This CDR3 reads CASSRKTGAFYEQYF. The CDR3 bases are TGCGCCAGCAGTCGAAAGACAGGAGCCTTCTACGAGCAGTACTTC.

The chain links TRBV12-2 to TRBJ2-1. TRBV12-2 is classified as a pseudogene. CDR3 length: 15 residues. CDR3 amino acids: CASRSPLGVHNEQFF. The CDR3 DNA follows: TGTGCAAGTCGCTCCCCCCTCGGCGTCCACAATGAGCAGTTCTTC.

The V gene is TRBV11-2, the J gene TRBJ2-7; D may correspond to TRBD1 or TRBD2 (5 bases each). CDR1 is SGHAT, CDR2 FQNNGV, per germline. Trimming shortened V by 5 bases and J by 7 bases, and 21 bases separated the two germline ends. The CDR3 sequence is 15 residues long. The CDR3 is CASSRGQGIGLEQYF. The CDR3 DNA sequence: TGTGCCAGCAGCCGAGGCCAGGGAATAGGACTTGAGCAGTACTTC.

The chain has TRBV6-5 and TRBJ2-4; possible D gene TRBD2, 7 bases. Germline-derived CDR1 and CDR2 are MNHEY and SVGAGI. The CDR3 totals 15 residues. V lost 6 bases to trimming and J lost 8 bases, with 20 bases between them. The CDR3 sequence is CASRRRGRGADIQYF. CDR3 DNA sequence: TGTGCCAGCAGAAGGAGGGGACGGGGGGCGGACATTCAGTACTTC.

The V gene is TRBV11-3, the J gene TRBJ2-3; D perhaps matches TRBD2 (7 bases). Per the germline V gene, CDR1 is SGHNT and CDR2 is YENEEA. Trimming shortened V by 1 base and J by 2 bases, and 13 bases separated the two germline ends. This CDR3 contains 16 residues. CDR3 protein: CASSLGAAGATDTQYF. CDR3 coding DNA: TGTGCCAGCAGCTTAGGTGCGGCGGGGGCCACAGATACGCAGTATTTT.

The chain carries TRBV29-1 and TRBJ2-3, with 9 bases fitting TRBD1. Germline assignment: CDR1 SQVTM and CDR2 ANQGSEA. The CDR3 extends over 14 amino acids. The V gene end was trimmed by 7 bases and the J gene end by 0 bases; junction bases not matched to a gene: 5. CDR3 sequence (DNA): TGCAGCGCCAGGACAGGGGTTAGCACAGATACGCAGTATTTT. Residues: CSARTGVSTDTQYF.

This clone appeared a single time. J is TRBJ2-5 and V is TRBV6-6; 8 positions match TRBD1. The germline V gene has CDR1 MNHNY and CDR2 SVGAGI (reference sequence). The junction had 9 bases not matched to a gene; V was cut back by 5 bases and J by 4 bases. This CDR3 is built from 15 residues. The CDR3 region is CASSTGQEFRETQYF. CDR3 bases: TGTGCCAGCAGTACGGGACAGGAATTTCGAGAGACCCAGTACTTC.

The V call is TRBV30, the J call TRBJ1-3; D is perhaps TRBD1 (6 bases). Germline-derived CDR1 and CDR2 are GTSNPN and SVGIG (reference sequence). The CDR3 is 14 amino acids. The V gene lost 6 bases and the J gene lost 3 bases, with 15 bases spanning the gap. The CDR3 is CACPKRDIGNTIYF. Written as DNA, the CDR3 is TGTGCCTGTCCAAAGCGGGACATTGGAAACACCATATATTTT. Variable domain in full (rest from reference TRBV30 and TRBJ1-3): SQTIHQWPATLVQPVGSPLSLECTVEGTSNPNLYWYRQAAGRGLQLLFYSVGIGQISSEVPQNLSASRPQDRQFILSSKKLLLSDSGFYLCACPKRDIGNTIYFGEGSWLTVV.

This chain joins TRBV6-1 and TRBJ2-7, with TRBD1 identical over 7 bases. CDR1 and CDR2 (germline): MNHNS, SASEGT. The CDR3 sequence is 14 residues long. V was pared by 2 bases and J by 3 bases, with 4 bases of the junction left unmatched. CDR3 amino acids: CASSEFPGGYEQYF. CDR3 coding DNA: TGTGCCAGCAGTGAATTCCCAGGGGGCTACGAGCAGTACTTC.

This clone showed up just a few times. V and J are TRBV28 and TRBJ2-5; D might be TRBD1 (5 bases). This CDR3 has 15 residues. V gave up 6 bases and J gave up 0 bases, with 14 bases separating them. Germline lookup yields CDR1 MDHEN and CDR2 SYDVKM. CDR3 nucleotide sequence: TGTGCCAGCAGCGATACAGGCTTAAACCAAGAGACCCAGTACTTC. Translating gives CASSDTGLNQETQYF.

This clone was observed a few times. Here the CDR3 DNA reads TGTGCCAGCAGCTTCCAAGGACAGGGACAACAGTTCTTC. It specifies CASSFQGQGQQFF. V and J are TRBV9 and TRBJ2-1; 8 nucleotides match TRBD1. CDR1 and CDR2 from the germline V gene are SGDLS and YYNGEE. J gave up 13 bases and V 4 bases, and 10 bases lay outside the gene matches. The CDR3 runs 13 residues.

This rearrangement joins TRBV18 to TRBJ2-5, with 7 bases that match TRBD1. The germline gives CDR1 KGHSH, CDR2 LQKENI. Unmatched junction bases numbered 8, after V lost 6 bases and J lost 4 bases. The CDR3 is 14 amino acids. As DNA, the CDR3 is TGTGCCAGCTCCCAGCCGACAGGGCGAGAGACCCAGTACTTC. It encodes CASSQPTGRETQYF.

The V call is TRBV5-1, the J call TRBJ2-6; D assignment may be TRBD1 or TRBD2 (5 bases each). Trimming took off 5 bases at V and 2 bases at J, with 11 bases between the two ends. The germline V gene has CDR1 SGHRS and CDR2 YFSETQ. The CDR3 runs 15 residues. CDR3 coding DNA: TGCGCCAGCAGTACCCAGGGACCTGGGGCCAACGTCCTGACTTTC. This sequence encodes CASSTQGPGANVLTF.